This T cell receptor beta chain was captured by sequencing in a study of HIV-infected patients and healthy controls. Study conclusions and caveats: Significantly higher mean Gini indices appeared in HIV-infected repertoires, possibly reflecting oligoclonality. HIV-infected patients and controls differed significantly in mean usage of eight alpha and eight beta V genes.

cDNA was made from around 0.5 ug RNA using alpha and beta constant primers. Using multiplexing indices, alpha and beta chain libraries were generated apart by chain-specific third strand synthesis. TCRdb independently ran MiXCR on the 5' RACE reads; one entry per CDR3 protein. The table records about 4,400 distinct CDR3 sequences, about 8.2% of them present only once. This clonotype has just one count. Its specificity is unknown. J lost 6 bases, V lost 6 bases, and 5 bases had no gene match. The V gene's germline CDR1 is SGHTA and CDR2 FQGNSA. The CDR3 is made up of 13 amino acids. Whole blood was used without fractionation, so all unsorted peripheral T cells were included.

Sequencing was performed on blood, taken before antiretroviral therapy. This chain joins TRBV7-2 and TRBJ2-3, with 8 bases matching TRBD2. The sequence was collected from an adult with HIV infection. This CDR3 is CASRGLGADTQYF. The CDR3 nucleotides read TGTGCCAGCAGGGGACTAGGCGCTGATACGCAGTATTTT.